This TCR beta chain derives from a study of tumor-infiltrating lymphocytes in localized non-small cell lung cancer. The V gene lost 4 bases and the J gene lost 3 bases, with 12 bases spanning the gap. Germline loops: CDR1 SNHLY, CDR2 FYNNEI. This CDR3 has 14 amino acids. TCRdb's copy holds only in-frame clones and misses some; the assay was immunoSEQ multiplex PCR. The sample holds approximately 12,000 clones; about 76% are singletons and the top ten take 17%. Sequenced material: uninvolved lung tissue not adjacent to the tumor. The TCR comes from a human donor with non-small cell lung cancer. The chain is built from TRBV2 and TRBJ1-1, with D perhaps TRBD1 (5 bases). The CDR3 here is CASSVGGGDTEAFF. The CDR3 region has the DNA TGTGCCAGCAGTGTGGGGGGAGGGGACACTGAAGCTTTCTTT.